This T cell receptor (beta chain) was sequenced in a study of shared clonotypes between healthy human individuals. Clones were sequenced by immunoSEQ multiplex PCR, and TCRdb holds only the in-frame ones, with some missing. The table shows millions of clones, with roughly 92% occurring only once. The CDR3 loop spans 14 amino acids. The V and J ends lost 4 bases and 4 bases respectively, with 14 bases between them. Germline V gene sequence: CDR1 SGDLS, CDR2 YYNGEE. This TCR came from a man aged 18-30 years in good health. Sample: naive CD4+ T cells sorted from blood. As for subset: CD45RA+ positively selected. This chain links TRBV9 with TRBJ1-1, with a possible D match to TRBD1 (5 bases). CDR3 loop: CASSPRTGLTEAFF. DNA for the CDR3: TGTGCCAGCAGCCCACGAACAGGACTCACTGAAGCTTTCTTT. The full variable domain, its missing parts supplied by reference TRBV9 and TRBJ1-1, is DSGVTQTPKHLITATGQRVTLRCSPRSGDLSVYWYQQSLDQGLQFLIQYYNGEERAKGNILERFSAQQFPDLHSELNLSSLELGDSALYFCASSPRTGLTEAFFGQGTRLTVV.